This T cell receptor (beta chain) originates from a study of graft-versus-host responses after intestinal transplantation. Across the study: Every recipient had anti-thymocyte globulin induction and 2 to 3 years of tacrolimus plus steroids.

Study results and limitations: Allograft clonal ratios (graft-versus-host to host-versus-graft) were high in patients who had graft-donor T cell macrochimerism. Early after transplant, HvG declines were associated with peak levels of circulating GvH clones. Recipient bone marrow held GvH clones, some seen earlier in ileum or blood.

Worth noting for this clone: Its antigen is unknown.

TCRdb's copy holds only in-frame clones and misses some; the assay was immunoSEQ multiplex PCR. The sample has about 120,000 clones; just over 90% are singletons. The receptor's source is a human donor who received an intestinal transplant. The sequencing used unstimulated CD4+ T cells sorted from spleen or lymph node cells, collected before intestinal transplant.

The CDR3 reads CASSPTRLAGRGQAYEQYF. The CDR3 nucleotides are TGTGCCAGCTCACCAACCCGGCTAGCGGGGCGGGGGCAAGCCTACGAGCAGTACTTC. J is TRBJ2-7 and V is TRBV18; the match to TRBD2 covers 9 bases. The CDR3 is 19 residues long. Germline CDR1 reads KGHSH; CDR2 reads LQKENI. V was pared by 2 bases and J by 2 bases, with 16 bases of the junction left unmatched.